These 20 T cell receptor beta chains came from one sample sequenced in a study of OX40 agonist ivuxolimab in advanced cancers. Only in-frame clones appear in the TCRdb table, and some are missing; sequencing was by immunoSEQ multiplex PCR. The sample consists of fewer than 50,000 clones, 80% to 90% of them appearing once. The sequencing here drew on CD4+ or CD8+ T cells sorted from blood, taken in a trial of the OX40 agonist ivuxolimab. These receptors were obtained from an adult with an advanced solid tumor such as melanoma, head and neck, liver or kidney cancer.

The V gene is TRBV14, the J gene TRBJ2-7; 8 bases match TRBD1. The V gene end was trimmed by 0 bases and the J gene end by 3 bases; junction bases not matched to a gene: 4. The CDR3 is made up of 15 amino acids. Germline V lookup: CDR1 SGHDN, CDR2 FVKESK. The CDR3 sequence: CASSQERQGYYEQYF. In DNA form, the CDR3 reads TGTGCCAGCAGCCAAGAAAGACAGGGGTACTACGAGCAGTACTTC.

The chain uses TRBV9 and TRBJ2-7; TRBD1 agrees at 8 bases. The CDR3 runs 14 residues. Germline V CDR1 and CDR2: SGDLS, YYNGEE. J was trimmed by 3 bases and V by 10 bases; bases with no gene match: 12. CDR3 protein: CALFVRDRSYEQYF. CDR3 nucleotides: TGTGCCCTTTTTGTTAGGGACAGGAGCTACGAGCAGTACTTC.

The gene calls are TRBV10-2 and TRBJ2-4, with D hard to call. V gave up 6 bases and J gave up 9 bases, with 12 bases separating them. Looked up from germline, CDR1 is WSHSY and CDR2 is SAAADI. The CDR3 spans 12 residues. The DNA of the CDR3 is TGCGCCAGCAGGGGGAACTCCGGCATTCAGTACTTC. This translates into CASRGNSGIQYF.

Only one count was recorded for this clone. This rearrangement joins TRBV5-1 to TRBJ1-1; D is uncertain. The CDR3 length is 13 residues. Per germline, CDR1 SGHRS and CDR2 YFSETQ. V lost 0 bases and J lost 2, with 5 bases in between. The CDR3 loop is CASSLGDNTEAFF. The CDR3 nucleotides read TGCGCCAGCAGCTTGGGGGATAACACTGAAGCTTTCTTT. The whole variable domain, filled in from reference TRBV5-1 and TRBJ1-1, reads KAGVTQTPRYLIKTRGQQVTLSCSPISGHRSVSWYQQTPGQGLQFLFEYFSETQRNKGNFPGRFSGRQFSNSRSEMNVSTLELGDSALYLCASSLGDNTEAFFGQGTRLTVV.

In its sample, this clone was seen a few times. Germline and junction disagree at one end, which may indicate a read error. V gene TRBV11-2 combines with J gene TRBJ1-4; D is possibly TRBD1 (5 bases). The CDR3 contains 12 residues. Germline lookup yields CDR1 SGHAT and CDR2 FQNNGV. The CDR3 here is CASSLGGAGRSF. CDR3 nucleotides: TGTGCCAGCAGCTTAGGGGGAGCGGGACGGTCCTTT.

The chain is built from TRBV28 and TRBJ2-3; TRBD1 matches 9 bases. Germline assignment: CDR1 MDHEN and CDR2 SYDVKM. This CDR3 region has 14 residues. The V gene end was trimmed by 2 bases and the J gene end by 3 bases; junction bases not matched to a gene: 0. CDR3 amino acids: CASSLGTGTDTQYF. Here the CDR3 DNA reads TGTGCCAGCAGTTTAGGGACAGGGACAGATACGCAGTATTTT.

The rearrangement links TRBV7-9 to TRBJ2-5; perhaps TRBD2 as D (6 bases). The V and J ends lost 1 base and 2 bases respectively, with 11 bases between them. Germline loops: CDR1 SEHNR, CDR2 FQNEAQ (reference sequence). The length of the CDR3 is 15 residues. The CDR3 DNA reads as TGTGCCAGCAGCTTAGGTCGAGGAGGGCAAGAGACCCAGTACTTC. Protein: CASSLGRGGQETQYF.

CDR3 amino acids: CASSLMQDNEQFF. In DNA, the CDR3 is TGCGCCAGCAGCTTGATGCAGGACAATGAGCAGTTCTTC. The chain recombines TRBV5-1 with TRBJ2-1; D unresolved. Germline loops: CDR1 SGHRS, CDR2 YFSETQ. Between the trimmed V and J ends, which lost 1 base and 5 bases, there was a span of 7 bases. This CDR3 contains 13 residues.

This rearrangement joins TRBV5-1 to TRBJ2-3; D remains ambiguous. From germline, CDR1 is SGHRS and CDR2 YFSETQ. Deletions cut 2 bases from V and 3 bases from J, with 4 bases between. This CDR3 has 12 amino acids. The CDR3 reads CASSLETDTQYF. The CDR3 coding sequence is TGCGCCAGCAGCTTAGAGACAGATACGCAGTATTTT.

The V gene is TRBV7-2, the J gene TRBJ2-1; D may be TRBD1 (6 bases). Per germline, CDR1 SGHTA and CDR2 FQGNSA. This CDR3 spans 13 amino acids. Trimming stripped 4 bases from V and 7 bases from J, with 11 bases between. The CDR3 DNA reads TGTGCCAGCAGCTGGACAGTGGGGAATGAGCAGTTCTTC. This translates into CASSWTVGNEQFF.

This chain links TRBV7-7 with TRBJ2-1, with TRBD2 matching over 10 bases. This CDR3 is 15 amino acids long. Germline CDR1 reads SSHAT; CDR2 reads FNYEAQ (reference sequence). J lost 4 bases, V lost 5 bases, and 5 bases had no gene match. CDR3 DNA: TGTGCCAGCAGCACCGGGACTAGCGCGTACAATGAGCAGTTCTTC. Translation gives CASSTGTSAYNEQFF.

J is TRBJ2-2 and V is TRBV5-5; D perhaps matches TRBD1 (5 bases). V was clipped by 4 bases and J by 5 bases, with 12 bases between them. The CDR3 runs 14 residues. CDR1 is SGHKS and CDR2 is YYEKEE in the germline V gene (reference sequence). CDR3 sequence: CASSRTRETGELFF. As DNA, the CDR3 is TGTGCCAGCAGCCGCACCAGGGAAACCGGGGAGCTGTTTTTT. The full variable domain, its missing parts supplied by reference TRBV5-5 and TRBJ2-2, is DAGVTQSPTHLIKTRGQQVTLRCSPISGHKSVSWYQQVLGQGPQFIFQYYEKEERGRGNFPDRFSARQFPNYSSELNVNALLLGDSALYLCASSRTRETGELFFGEGSRLTVL.

The V gene is TRBV4-1, the J gene TRBJ1-1, with D possibly matching TRBD1 (5 bases). Trimming cost V 1 base and J 6 bases, with 18 bases left between them. The CDR3 loop spans 16 amino acids. CDR1 is MGHRA and CDR2 is YSYEKL in the germline V gene. In DNA, the CDR3 is TGCGCCAGCAGCCAAGGGGCCGTAGGAGGGGCCTCTGAAGCTTTCTTT. This translates into CASSQGAVGGASEAFF.

The V and J genes are TRBV7-9 and TRBJ2-2; D unclear. The CDR3 length is 14 residues. Germline-derived CDR1 and CDR2 are SEHNR and FQNEAQ (reference sequence). Trimming took off 6 bases at V and 2 bases at J, with 10 bases between the two ends. CDR3 in amino acids: CASRRPGNTGELFF. The CDR3 region has the DNA TGTGCCAGCAGGCGACCGGGCAACACCGGGGAGCTGTTTTTT.

This chain joins TRBV7-6 and TRBJ2-5, with TRBD2 identical over 11 bases. Germline assignment: CDR1 SGHVS and CDR2 FNYEAQ. V trimming: 1 base; J trimming: 2 bases; junction bases outside the gene matches: 12. The length of the CDR3 is 19 residues. CDR3 nucleotides: TGTGCCAGCAGCTTAGTACCTGGTGCTAGCGGGGGGAGTCAAGAGACCCAGTACTTC. Residues: CASSLVPGASGGSQETQYF.

This clone qualifies as medium-sized. The gene calls are TRBV10-2 and TRBJ1-3, with 9 positions matching TRBD1. Trimming removed 8 bases from V and 2 bases from J; junction bases left unmatched: 7. CDR1 and CDR2 from the germline V gene are WSHSY and SAAADI. There are 15 residues in the CDR3. The CDR3 region has the DNA TGCGCCAGCGGTGTGGACAGGGGCACTGGAAACACCATATATTTT. This codes for CASGVDRGTGNTIYF.

A single count supports this clone. CDR3 amino acids: CASSLGPGRNSPLHF. In DNA form, the CDR3 reads TGCGCCAGCAGCTTGGGACCGGGACGGAATTCACCCCTCCACTTT. V is TRBV5-1 and J is TRBJ1-6; a possible D gene is TRBD1 (5 bases). The germline V gene has CDR1 SGHRS and CDR2 YFSETQ. The CDR3 contains 15 residues. With 0 bases removed from V and 7 bases from J, the gap between germline ends came to 11 bases.

V usage is TRBV5-1 and J usage is TRBJ2-3, with D perhaps TRBD1 (5 bases). CDR3 length equals 16 residues. Per germline, CDR1 SGHRS and CDR2 YFSETQ. V was shortened by 4 bases and J by 2 bases, with 17 bases between the two germline ends. The CDR3 here is CASSPQQETFTDTQYF. DNA for the CDR3: TGCGCCAGCAGCCCACAACAGGAGACCTTCACAGATACGCAGTATTTT.

This clone was seen only a few times. The chain employs TRBV6-1 and TRBJ2-5; D uncertain. Trimming removed 2 bases from V and 5 bases from J, with 9 bases in between. The CDR3 totals 13 residues. Germline V gene data show CDR1 as MNHNS and CDR2 as SASEGT. The CDR3 bases are TGTGCCAGCAGTGAAAGAAGAGACGAGACCCAGTACTTC. Translation: CASSERRDETQYF.

The CDR3 region is CASSEVTSGRGEQYF. CDR3 sequence (DNA): TGTGCCAGCAGTGAAGTTACTAGCGGGAGGGGCGAGCAGTACTTC. V and J are TRBV13 and TRBJ2-7; 13 bases are a match to TRBD2. V lost 6 bases and J lost 6; bases outside the gene matches: 8. The CDR3 consists of 15 residues. CDR1 PRHDT and CDR2 FYEKMQ come from the germline V gene (reference sequence).